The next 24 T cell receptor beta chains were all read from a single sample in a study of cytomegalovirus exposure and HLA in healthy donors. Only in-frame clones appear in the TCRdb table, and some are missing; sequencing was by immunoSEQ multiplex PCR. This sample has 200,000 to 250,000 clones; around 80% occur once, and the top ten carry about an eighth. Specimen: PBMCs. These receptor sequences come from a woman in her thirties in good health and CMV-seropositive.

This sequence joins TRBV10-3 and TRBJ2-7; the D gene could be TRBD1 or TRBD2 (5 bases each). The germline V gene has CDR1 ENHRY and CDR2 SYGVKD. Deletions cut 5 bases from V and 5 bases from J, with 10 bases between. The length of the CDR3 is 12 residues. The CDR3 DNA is TGTGCCATCAGTCCGGGGCCGGACGAGCAGTACTTC. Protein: CAISPGPDEQYF.

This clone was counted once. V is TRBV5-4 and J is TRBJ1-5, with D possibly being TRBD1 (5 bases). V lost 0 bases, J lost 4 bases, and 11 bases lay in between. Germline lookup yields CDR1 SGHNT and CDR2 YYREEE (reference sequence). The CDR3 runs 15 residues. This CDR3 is CASSLGIGANQPQHF. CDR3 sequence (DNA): TGTGCCAGCAGCTTGGGAATTGGGGCAAATCAGCCCCAGCATTTT.

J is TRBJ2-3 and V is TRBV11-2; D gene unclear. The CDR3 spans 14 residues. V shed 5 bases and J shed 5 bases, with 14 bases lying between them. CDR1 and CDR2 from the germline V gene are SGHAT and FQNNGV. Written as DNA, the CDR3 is TGTGCCAGCAGCCCCACGGCTGTTGGAGATACGCAGTATTTT. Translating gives CASSPTAVGDTQYF.

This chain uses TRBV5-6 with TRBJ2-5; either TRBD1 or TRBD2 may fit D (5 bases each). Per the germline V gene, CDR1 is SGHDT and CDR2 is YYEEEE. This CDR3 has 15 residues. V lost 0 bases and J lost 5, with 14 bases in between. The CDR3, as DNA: TGTGCCAGCAGCTTGGCTTCGGGACGTAGGGAGACCCAGTACTTC. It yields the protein CASSLASGRRETQYF.

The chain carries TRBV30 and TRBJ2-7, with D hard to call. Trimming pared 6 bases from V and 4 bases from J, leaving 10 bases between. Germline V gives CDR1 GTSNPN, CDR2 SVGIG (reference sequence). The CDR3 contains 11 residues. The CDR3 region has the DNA TGTGCCTGCTCCCGGAGATACGAGCAGTACTTC. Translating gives CACSRRYEQYF.

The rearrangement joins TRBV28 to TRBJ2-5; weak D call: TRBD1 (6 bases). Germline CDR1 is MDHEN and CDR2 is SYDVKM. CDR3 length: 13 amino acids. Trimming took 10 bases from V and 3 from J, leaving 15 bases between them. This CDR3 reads CAISSGAEETQYF. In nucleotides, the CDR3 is TGTGCCATTTCCTCAGGGGCGGAAGAGACCCAGTACTTC.

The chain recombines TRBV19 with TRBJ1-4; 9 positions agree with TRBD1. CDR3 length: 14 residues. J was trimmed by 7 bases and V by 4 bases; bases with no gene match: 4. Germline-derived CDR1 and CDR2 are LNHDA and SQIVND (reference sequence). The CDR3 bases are TGTGCCAGTAGTAACAGGGGGCTATTTGAAAAACTGTTTTTT. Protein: CASSNRGLFEKLFF.

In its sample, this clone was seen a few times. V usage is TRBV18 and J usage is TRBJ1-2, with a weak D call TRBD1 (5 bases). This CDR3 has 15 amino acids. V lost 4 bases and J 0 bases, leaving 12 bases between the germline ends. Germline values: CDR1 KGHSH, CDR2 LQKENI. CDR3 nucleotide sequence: TGTGCCAGCTCACTGGGACCGGAAGCTAACTATGGCTACACCTTC. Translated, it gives CASSLGPEANYGYTF.

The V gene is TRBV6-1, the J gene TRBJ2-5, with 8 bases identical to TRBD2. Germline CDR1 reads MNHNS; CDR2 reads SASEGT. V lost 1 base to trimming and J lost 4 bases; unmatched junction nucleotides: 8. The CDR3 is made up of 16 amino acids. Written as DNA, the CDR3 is TGTGCCAGCAGTGAAGTCCCGGGGGGGACCTCAGAGACCCAGTACTTC. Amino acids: CASSEVPGGTSETQYF.

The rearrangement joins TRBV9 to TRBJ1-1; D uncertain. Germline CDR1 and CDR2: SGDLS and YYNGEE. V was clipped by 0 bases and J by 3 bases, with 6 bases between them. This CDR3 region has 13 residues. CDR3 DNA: TGTGCCAGCAGCGTAGAGCCGGACACTGAAGCTTTCTTT. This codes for CASSVEPDTEAFF.

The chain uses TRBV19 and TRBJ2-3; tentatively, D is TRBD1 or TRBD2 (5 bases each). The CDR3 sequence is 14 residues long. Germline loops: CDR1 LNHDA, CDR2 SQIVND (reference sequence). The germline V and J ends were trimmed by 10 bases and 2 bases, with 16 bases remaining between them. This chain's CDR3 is CATAPGPITDTQYF. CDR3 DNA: TGTGCCACCGCCCCGGGACCAATCACAGATACGCAGTATTTT.

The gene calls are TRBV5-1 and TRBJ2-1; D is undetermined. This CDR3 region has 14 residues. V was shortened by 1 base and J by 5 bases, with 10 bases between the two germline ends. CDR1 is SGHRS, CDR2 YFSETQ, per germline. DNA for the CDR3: TGCGCCAGCAGCTTGATGTCTCCGAACAATGAGCAGTTCTTC. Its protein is CASSLMSPNNEQFF.

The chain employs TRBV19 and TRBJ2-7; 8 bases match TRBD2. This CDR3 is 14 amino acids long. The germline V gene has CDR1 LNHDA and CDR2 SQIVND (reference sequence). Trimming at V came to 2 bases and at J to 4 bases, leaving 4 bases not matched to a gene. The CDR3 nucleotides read TGTGCCAGTAGTATACCGGGAGGGGCTTACGAGCAGTACTTC. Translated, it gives CASSIPGGAYEQYF.

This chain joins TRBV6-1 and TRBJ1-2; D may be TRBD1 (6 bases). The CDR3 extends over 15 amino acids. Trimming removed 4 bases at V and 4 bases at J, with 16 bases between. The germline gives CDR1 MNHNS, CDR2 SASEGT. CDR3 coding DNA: TGTGCCAGCAGTGCGATTACAGGGATAGGCTATGGCTACACCTTC. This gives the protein CASSAITGIGYGYTF.

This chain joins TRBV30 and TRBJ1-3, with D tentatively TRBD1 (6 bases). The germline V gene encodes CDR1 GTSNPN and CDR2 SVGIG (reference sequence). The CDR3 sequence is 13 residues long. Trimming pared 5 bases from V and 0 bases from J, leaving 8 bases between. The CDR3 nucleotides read TGTGCCTGGGGACAGTACTCTGGAAACACCATATATTTT. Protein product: CAWGQYSGNTIYF.

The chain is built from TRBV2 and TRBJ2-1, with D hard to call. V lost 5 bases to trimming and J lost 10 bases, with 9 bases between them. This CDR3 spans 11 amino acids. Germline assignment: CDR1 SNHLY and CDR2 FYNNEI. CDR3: CASSPGPEQFF. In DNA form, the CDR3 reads TGTGCCAGCAGTCCCGGGCCCGAGCAGTTCTTC.

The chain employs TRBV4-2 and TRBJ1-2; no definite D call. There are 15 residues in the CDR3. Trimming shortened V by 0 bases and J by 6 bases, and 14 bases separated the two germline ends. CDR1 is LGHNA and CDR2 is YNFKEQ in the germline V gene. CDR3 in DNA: TGTGCCAGCAGCCAAGATATGGGCCCGCGGGATGGCTACACCTTC. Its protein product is CASSQDMGPRDGYTF.

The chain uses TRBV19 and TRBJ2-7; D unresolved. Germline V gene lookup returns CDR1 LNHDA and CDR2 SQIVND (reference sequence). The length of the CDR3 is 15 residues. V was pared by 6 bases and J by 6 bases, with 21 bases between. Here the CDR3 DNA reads TGTGCCAGTAGCGCCGAAGGGATTTTCCTAAGCGAGCAGTACTTC. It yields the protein CASSAEGIFLSEQYF. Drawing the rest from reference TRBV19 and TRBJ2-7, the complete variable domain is DGGITQSPKYLFRKEGQNVTLSCEQNLNHDAMYWYRQDPGQGLRLIYYSQIVNDFQKGDIAEGYSVSREKKESFPLTVTSAQKNPTAFYLCASSAEGIFLSEQYFGPGTRLTVT.

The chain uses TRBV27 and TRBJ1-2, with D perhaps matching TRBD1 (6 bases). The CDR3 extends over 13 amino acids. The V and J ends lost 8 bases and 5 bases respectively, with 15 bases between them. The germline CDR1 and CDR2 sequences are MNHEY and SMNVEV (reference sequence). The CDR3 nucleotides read TGTGCCAGCTCATCCGGGGGCCCGTATGGCTACACCTTC. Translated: CASSSGGPYGYTF.

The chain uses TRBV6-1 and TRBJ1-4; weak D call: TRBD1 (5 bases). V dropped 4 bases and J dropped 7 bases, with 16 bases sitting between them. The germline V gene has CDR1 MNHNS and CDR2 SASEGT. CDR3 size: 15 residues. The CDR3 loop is CASSGRTGQVEKLFF. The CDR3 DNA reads TGTGCCAGCAGTGGCCGGACGGGGCAGGTTGAAAAACTGTTTTTT.

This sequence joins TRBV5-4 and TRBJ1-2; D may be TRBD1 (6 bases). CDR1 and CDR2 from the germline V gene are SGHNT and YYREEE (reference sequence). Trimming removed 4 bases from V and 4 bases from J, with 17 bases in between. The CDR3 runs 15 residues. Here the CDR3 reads CASSKVDSSFYGYTF. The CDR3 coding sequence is TGTGCCAGCAGCAAGGTGGACAGTTCATTCTATGGCTACACCTTC.

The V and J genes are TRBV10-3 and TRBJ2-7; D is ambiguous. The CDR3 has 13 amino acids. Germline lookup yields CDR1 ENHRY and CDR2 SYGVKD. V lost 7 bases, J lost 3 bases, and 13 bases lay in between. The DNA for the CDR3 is TGTGCCATCACGAGGTCTAAAGACTACGAGCAGTACTTC. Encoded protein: CAITRSKDYEQYF.

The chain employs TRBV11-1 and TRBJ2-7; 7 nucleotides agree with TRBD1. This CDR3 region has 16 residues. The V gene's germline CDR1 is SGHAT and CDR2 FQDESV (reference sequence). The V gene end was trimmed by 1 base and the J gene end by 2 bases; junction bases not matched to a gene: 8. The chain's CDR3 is CASSLGSGTATYEQYF. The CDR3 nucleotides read TGTGCCAGCAGCTTAGGCTCCGGGACAGCCACCTACGAGCAGTACTTC.

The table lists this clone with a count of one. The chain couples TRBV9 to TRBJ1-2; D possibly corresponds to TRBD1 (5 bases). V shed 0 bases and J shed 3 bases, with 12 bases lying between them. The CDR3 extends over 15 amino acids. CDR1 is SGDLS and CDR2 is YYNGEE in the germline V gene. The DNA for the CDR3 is TGTGCCAGCAGCGTAGCGGCAGGGATGGACTATGGCTACACCTTC. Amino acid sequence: CASSVAAGMDYGYTF. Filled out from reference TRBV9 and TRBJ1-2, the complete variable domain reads DSGVTQTPKHLITATGQRVTLRCSPRSGDLSVYWYQQSLDQGLQFLIQYYNGEERAKGNILERFSAQQFPDLHSELNLSSLELGDSALYFCASSVAAGMDYGYTFGSGTRLTVV.